Presented here are 25 T cell receptor beta chains from one specimen sequenced in a study of cytomegalovirus exposure and HLA in healthy donors. Primers: 60 Vbeta forward and 13 Jbeta reverse. Sequencing was performed with immunoSEQ multiplex PCR; in TCRdb, only in-frame clones are kept and a portion is missing. The sample contains about 130,000 clones, roughly 80% of which appear only once. The sequenced sample consisted of PBMCs. Source of these receptors: a male donor in good health and CMV-seronegative.

The genes are TRBV5-4 and TRBJ1-2; TRBD1 matches at 7 bases. The CDR3 has 16 residues. CDR1 is SGHNT and CDR2 is YYREEE in the germline V gene (reference sequence). With 4 bases clipped from V and 0 bases from J, the junction kept 9 bases outside the gene matches. CDR3 region: CASSPMGDSTNYGYTF. CDR3 DNA: TGTGCCAGCAGCCCAATGGGGGACAGTACTAACTATGGCTACACCTTC.

The rearrangement links TRBV29-1 to TRBJ1-5, with unresolved D. This CDR3 is 12 amino acids long. V shed 4 bases and J shed 6 bases, with 10 bases lying between them. Germline V gene sequence: CDR1 SQVTM, CDR2 ANQGSEA. The CDR3 coding sequence is TGCAGCGTTGGCGTTTCTGGTCAGCCCCAGCATTTT. Its translation is CSVGVSGQPQHF.

CDR3 bases: TGTGCCAGCAGCTCCGGGACATCTCACTATAGCAATCAGCCCCAGCATTTT. This encodes CASSSGTSHYSNQPQHF. The J gene is TRBJ1-5, the V gene TRBV11-2; possibly TRBD1 for D (6 bases). The ends were cut back, 4 bases at V and 0 bases at J, with 16 bases in the middle. Germline values: CDR1 SGHAT, CDR2 FQNNGV. The CDR3 runs to 17 residues.

The J gene is TRBJ2-2, the V gene TRBV5-6; TRBD1 matches 7 bases. This CDR3 is built from 15 residues. Germline values: CDR1 SGHDT, CDR2 YYEEEE. After removal of 2 bases from V and 5 bases from J, the junction contained 6 bases not matched to a gene. The CDR3 spells CASSFATGWTGELFF. The CDR3 DNA sequence: TGTGCCAGCAGCTTCGCGACAGGGTGGACCGGGGAGCTGTTTTTT.

The V call is TRBV7-9, the J call TRBJ1-1; no firm D call. The CDR3 spans 12 residues. Trimming took off 5 bases at V and 3 bases at J, with 7 bases between the two ends. Germline-derived CDR1 and CDR2 are SEHNR and FQNEAQ (reference sequence). In DNA form, the CDR3 reads TGTGCCAGCAGCGCTGGAGACACTGAAGCTTTCTTT. This sequence encodes CASSAGDTEAFF.

This clone was seen more than once but under ten times. V and J are TRBV9 and TRBJ2-3; TRBD2 matches at 8 bases. This CDR3 comprises 15 residues. The germline gives CDR1 SGDLS, CDR2 YYNGEE. V dropped 7 bases and J dropped 0; count of bases not matched to a gene: 7. The CDR3 here is CASGISGVSTDTQYF. CDR3 nucleotide sequence: TGTGCCAGCGGGATTAGCGGGGTTAGCACAGATACGCAGTATTTT.

The V call is TRBV5-1, the J call TRBJ2-5; 9 nucleotides line up with TRBD1. From germline, CDR1 is SGHRS and CDR2 YFSETQ. J gave up 3 bases and V 4 bases, and 10 bases lay outside the gene matches. The CDR3 totals 16 residues. Here the CDR3 DNA reads TGCGCCAGCAGCCTTAATACAGGGGGCCTAAAAGAGACCCAGTACTTC. Amino acid sequence: CASSLNTGGLKETQYF.

The chain recombines TRBV4-1 with TRBJ2-3; 7 bases match TRBD2. The ends lost 1 base at V and 6 bases at J; junction bases unmatched: 1. The germline V gene has CDR1 MGHRA and CDR2 YSYEKL. This CDR3 is 13 amino acids long. Here the CDR3 reads CASSQGGGDTQYF. The CDR3 nucleotides read TGCGCCAGCAGCCAAGGGGGGGGTGATACGCAGTATTTT.

V and J are TRBV5-8 and TRBJ2-7; D remains unclear. From germline, CDR1 is SGHTS and CDR2 YDEGEE. CDR3 size: 15 residues. Trimming took 2 bases from V and 1 from J, leaving 13 bases between them. CDR3 region: CASSFRHLYSYEQYF. The CDR3 DNA is TGTGCCAGCAGCTTCCGACACCTGTATTCCTACGAGCAGTACTTC.

The chain couples TRBV2 to TRBJ1-2; D possibly corresponds to TRBD1 (6 bases). Trimming stripped 6 bases from V and 7 bases from J, with 12 bases between. The germline CDR1 and CDR2 sequences are SNHLY and FYNNEI. The length of the CDR3 is 12 residues. The CDR3 loop reads CASRGAQFGYTF. The CDR3, as DNA: TGTGCCAGCAGGGGGGCGCAGTTTGGCTACACCTTC.

The rearrangement links TRBV6-1 to TRBJ1-2; D is perhaps TRBD1 (6 bases). V was pared by 5 bases and J by 9 bases, with 16 bases between. Germline assignment: CDR1 MNHNS and CDR2 SASEGT. CDR3 length equals 13 residues. CDR3 residues: CASSLQQGYSYTF. CDR3 in DNA: TGTGCCAGCAGTTTACAACAGGGTTATAGCTACACCTTC.

The J gene is TRBJ2-1, the V gene TRBV5-1; 8 bases match TRBD2. Germline CDR1 and CDR2: SGHRS and YFSETQ. CDR3 length: 14 residues. The V gene end was trimmed by 5 bases and the J gene end by 4 bases; junction bases not matched to a gene: 5. CDR3 coding DNA: TGCGCCAGCAGTGGGCGGGGGGCTTACAATGAGCAGTTCTTC. It translates to CASSGRGAYNEQFF.

The V call is TRBV15, the J call TRBJ1-1; no clear D. The CDR3 runs to 15 residues. The V end was cut by 1 base, the J end by 0 bases, with 9 bases between. Germline V gene lookup returns CDR1 LNHNV and CDR2 YYDKDF (reference sequence). The CDR3, as DNA: TGTGCCACCAGCAGAGTACATAAAATGAACACTGAAGCTTTCTTT. This sequence encodes CATSRVHKMNTEAFF. Looking up the rest from reference TRBV15 and TRBJ1-1 gives the full variable domain: DAMVIQNPRYQVTQFGKPVTLSCSQTLNHNVMYWYQQKSSQAPKLLFHYYDKDFNNEADTPDNFQSRRPNTSFCFLDIRSPGLGDTAMYLCATSRVHKMNTEAFFGQGTRLTVV.

This chain joins TRBV5-1 and TRBJ2-3; 14 positions match TRBD2. The CDR3 runs to 16 residues. V lost 4 bases and J lost 4; bases outside the gene matches: 5. Per germline, CDR1 SGHRS and CDR2 YFSETQ. The DNA for the CDR3 is TGCGCCAGCAGCCTGACTAGCGGGGGGGCCGCAGATACGCAGTATTTT. This encodes CASSLTSGGAADTQYF.

This rearrangement joins TRBV9 to TRBJ1-2, with D possibly TRBD1 on 6 matching bases. There are 13 residues in the CDR3. Trimming took 4 bases from V and 5 from J, leaving 12 bases between them. CDR1 is SGDLS, CDR2 YYNGEE, per germline. For the CDR3, the DNA is TGTGCCAGCAGCTCCACAGGGTATTATGGCTACACCTTC. This codes for CASSSTGYYGYTF.

This clone was counted a few times. The chain joins TRBV5-4 to TRBJ2-7; D perhaps matches TRBD2 (6 bases). The CDR3 has 14 amino acids. Germline V CDR1 and CDR2: SGHNT, YYREEE (reference sequence). Trimming took 3 bases from V and 5 from J, leaving 15 bases between them. The CDR3 is CASSSLFRGNEQYF. In DNA form, the CDR3 reads TGTGCCAGCAGCTCTCTCTTTCGGGGGAACGAGCAGTACTTC. The full variable domain, completed using reference TRBV5-4 and TRBJ2-7, is ETGVTQSPTHLIKTRGQQVTLRCSSQSGHNTVSWYQQALGQGPQFIFQYYREEENGRGNFPPRFSGLQFPNYSSELNVNALELDDSALYLCASSSLFRGNEQYFGPGTRLTVT.

The chain is built from TRBV7-2 and TRBJ1-1; no firm D call. V was cut by 3 bases and J by 0 bases, with 5 bases left in between. The CDR3 consists of 13 residues. Germline values: CDR1 SGHTA, CDR2 FQGNSA. CDR3 residues: CASSLTMNTEAFF. The CDR3 DNA follows: TGTGCCAGCAGCTTGACTATGAACACTGAAGCTTTCTTT.

This clone was counted once. This chain uses TRBV11-2 with TRBJ1-3; D not resolved. The CDR3 is made up of 16 amino acids. Germline assignment: CDR1 SGHAT and CDR2 FQNNGV. Trimming took 0 bases from V and 0 from J, leaving 9 bases between them. CDR3 loop: CASSLEDWYSGNTIYF. DNA of the CDR3: TGTGCCAGCAGCTTAGAGGACTGGTACTCTGGAAACACCATATATTTT.

This clone was observed a single time. V usage is TRBV18 and J usage is TRBJ2-6; 9 bases agree with TRBD1. With 5 bases clipped from V and 4 bases from J, the junction kept 6 bases outside the gene matches. The length of the CDR3 is 16 residues. CDR1 and CDR2 (germline): KGHSH, LQKENI. CDR3 loop: CASSTDRGSGANVLTF. The CDR3 DNA reads as TGTGCCAGCTCAACGGACAGGGGTTCCGGGGCCAACGTCCTGACTTTC.

This clone occurred once. The chain carries TRBV14 and TRBJ1-5, with TRBD1 identical over 8 bases. Unmatched junction bases numbered 11, after V lost 7 bases and J lost 9 bases. There are 14 residues in the CDR3. Germline CDR1 and CDR2: SGHDN and FVKESK. CDR3 protein: CASMVRQGAWPQHF. In DNA form, the CDR3 reads TGTGCCAGCATGGTAAGGCAGGGGGCATGGCCCCAGCATTTT.

This clone appeared a few times. The chain employs TRBV6-4 and TRBJ2-6; no reliable D call. Trimming took off 7 bases at V and 2 bases at J, with 9 bases between the two ends. Per the germline V gene, CDR1 is MRHNA and CDR2 is SNTAGT. This CDR3 is 14 amino acids long. CDR3 sequence: CASTPGAGANVLTF. DNA of the CDR3: TGTGCCAGCACTCCCGGAGCTGGGGCCAACGTCCTGACTTTC.

The chain links TRBV6-1 to TRBJ1-5; no clear D. Trimming shortened V by 3 bases and J by 6 bases, and 15 bases separated the two germline ends. Per germline, CDR1 MNHNS and CDR2 SASEGT. The CDR3 length is 15 residues. The CDR3 sequence: CASSENGVKLQPQHF. In nucleotides, the CDR3 is TGTGCCAGCAGTGAGAACGGAGTGAAGCTTCAGCCCCAGCATTTT.

This clone was seen just once. CDR3 DNA sequence: TGTGCCAGTAGTATTGGGACAGGGACTAACACTGAAGCTTTCTTT. Translated, it gives CASSIGTGTNTEAFF. The chain links TRBV19 to TRBJ1-1; 9 bases are shared with TRBD1. The CDR3 totals 15 residues. Germline-derived CDR1 and CDR2 are LNHDA and SQIVND (reference sequence). With V trimmed by 3 bases and J by 2 bases, 4 bases remained unmatched. The variable domain in full, with the rest retrieved from reference TRBV19 and TRBJ1-1, is DGGITQSPKYLFRKEGQNVTLSCEQNLNHDAMYWYRQDPGQGLRLIYYSQIVNDFQKGDIAEGYSVSREKKESFPLTVTSAQKNPTAFYLCASSIGTGTNTEAFFGQGTRLTVV.

The V call is TRBV5-6, the J call TRBJ1-2; 8 bases align to TRBD1. J was trimmed by 6 bases and V by 4 bases; bases with no gene match: 5. The germline CDR1 and CDR2 sequences are SGHDT and YYEEEE. The CDR3 contains 13 residues. The chain's CDR3 is CASSGRTGNGYTF. Here the CDR3 DNA reads TGTGCCAGCAGCGGAAGGACAGGGAATGGCTACACCTTC.

The chain uses TRBV5-1 and TRBJ2-7, with D maybe TRBD1 (5 bases). The germline V and J ends were trimmed by 2 bases and 6 bases, with 9 bases remaining between them. The germline V gene encodes CDR1 SGHRS and CDR2 YFSETQ. CDR3 size: 12 residues. This chain's CDR3 is CASSFTGFEQYF. The CDR3 DNA is TGCGCCAGCAGCTTTACAGGTTTCGAGCAGTACTTC.